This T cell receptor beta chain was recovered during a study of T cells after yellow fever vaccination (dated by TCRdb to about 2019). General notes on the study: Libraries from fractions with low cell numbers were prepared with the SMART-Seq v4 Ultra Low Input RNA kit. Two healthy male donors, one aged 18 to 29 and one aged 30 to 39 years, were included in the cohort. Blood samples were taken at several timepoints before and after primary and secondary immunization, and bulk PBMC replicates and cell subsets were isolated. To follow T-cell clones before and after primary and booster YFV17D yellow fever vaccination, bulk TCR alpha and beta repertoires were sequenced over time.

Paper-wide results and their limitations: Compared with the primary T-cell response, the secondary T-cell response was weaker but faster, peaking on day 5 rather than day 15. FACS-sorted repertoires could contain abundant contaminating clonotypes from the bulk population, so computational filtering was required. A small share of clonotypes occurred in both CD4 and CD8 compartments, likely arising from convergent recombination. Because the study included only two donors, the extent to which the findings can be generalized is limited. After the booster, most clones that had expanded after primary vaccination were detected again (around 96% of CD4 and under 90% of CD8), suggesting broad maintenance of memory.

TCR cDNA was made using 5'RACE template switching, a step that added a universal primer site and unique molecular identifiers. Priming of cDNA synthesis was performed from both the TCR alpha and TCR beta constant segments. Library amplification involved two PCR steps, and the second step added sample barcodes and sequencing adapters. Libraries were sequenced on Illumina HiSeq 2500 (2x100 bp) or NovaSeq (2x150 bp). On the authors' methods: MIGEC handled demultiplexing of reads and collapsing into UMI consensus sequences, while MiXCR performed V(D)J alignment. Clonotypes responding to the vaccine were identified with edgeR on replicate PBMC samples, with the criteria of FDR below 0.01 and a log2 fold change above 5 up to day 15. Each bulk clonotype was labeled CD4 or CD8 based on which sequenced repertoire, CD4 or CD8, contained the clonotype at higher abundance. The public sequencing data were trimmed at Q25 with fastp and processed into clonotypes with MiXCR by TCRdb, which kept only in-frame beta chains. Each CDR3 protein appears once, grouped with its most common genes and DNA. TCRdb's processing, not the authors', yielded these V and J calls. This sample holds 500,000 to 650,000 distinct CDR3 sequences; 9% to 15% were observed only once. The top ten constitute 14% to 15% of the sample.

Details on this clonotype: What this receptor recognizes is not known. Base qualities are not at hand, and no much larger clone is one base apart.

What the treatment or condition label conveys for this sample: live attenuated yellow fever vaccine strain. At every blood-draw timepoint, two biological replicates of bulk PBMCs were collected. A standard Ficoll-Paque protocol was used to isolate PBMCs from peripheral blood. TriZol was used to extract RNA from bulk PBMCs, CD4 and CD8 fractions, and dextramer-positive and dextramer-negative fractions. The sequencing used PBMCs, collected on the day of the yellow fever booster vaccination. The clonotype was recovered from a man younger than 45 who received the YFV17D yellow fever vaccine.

The nucleotide sequence is TGCAGCGTTGAAAGACAACGATCGGGGGGCTACACCTTC. It is translated as CSVERQRSGGYTF. This receptor chain uses TRBV29-1 and TRBJ1-2, with the D gene uncertain. Counted from cysteine to phenylalanine, this CDR3 has 13 amino acids. Here the CDR3 DNA is all that survives: 39 bases in frame from base 1. Based on the germline V gene, the CDR1 and CDR2 sequences are SQVTM and ANQGSEA. Trimming costs V 2 bases and J 8 bases, and their ends lie 15 bases apart.